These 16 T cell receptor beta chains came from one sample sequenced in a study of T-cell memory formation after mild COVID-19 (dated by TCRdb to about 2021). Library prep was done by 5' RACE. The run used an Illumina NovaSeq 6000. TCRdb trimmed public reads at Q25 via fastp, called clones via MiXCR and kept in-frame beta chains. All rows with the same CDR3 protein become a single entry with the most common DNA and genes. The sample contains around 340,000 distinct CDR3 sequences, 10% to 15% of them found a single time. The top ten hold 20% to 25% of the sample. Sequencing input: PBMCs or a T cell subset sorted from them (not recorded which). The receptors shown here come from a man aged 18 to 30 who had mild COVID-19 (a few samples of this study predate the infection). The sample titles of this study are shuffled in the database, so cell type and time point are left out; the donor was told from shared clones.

The CDR3 here is CASSATKPPYYGYTF. The CDR3 DNA follows: TGTGCCAGCAGTGCGACGAAACCGCCCTACTATGGCTACACCTTC. This sequence joins TRBV6-4 and TRBJ1-2; D gene ambiguous. CDR1 and CDR2 (germline): MRHNA, SNTAGT. V shed 4 bases and J shed 3 bases, with 15 bases lying between them. There are 15 residues in the CDR3.

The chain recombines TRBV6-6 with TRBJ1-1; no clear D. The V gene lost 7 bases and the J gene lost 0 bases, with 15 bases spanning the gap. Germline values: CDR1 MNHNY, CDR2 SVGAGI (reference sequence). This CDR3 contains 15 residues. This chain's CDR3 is CASTRKASMNTEAFF. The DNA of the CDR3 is TGTGCCAGCACTAGAAAGGCTTCCATGAACACTGAAGCTTTCTTT.

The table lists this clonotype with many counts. The CDR3 loop reads CASSPGWRNEQFF. DNA of the CDR3: TGTGCCAGCAGCCCGGGTTGGAGGAATGAGCAGTTCTTC. This rearrangement joins TRBV7-3 to TRBJ2-1; D possibly corresponds to TRBD2 (5 bases). Germline V gene lookup returns CDR1 SGHTA and CDR2 FQGTGA. The V end was cut by 5 bases, the J end by 7 bases, with 12 bases between. There are 13 residues in the CDR3.

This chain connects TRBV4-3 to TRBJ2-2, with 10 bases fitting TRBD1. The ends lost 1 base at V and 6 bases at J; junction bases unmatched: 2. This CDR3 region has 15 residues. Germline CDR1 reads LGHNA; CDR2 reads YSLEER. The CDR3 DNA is TGCGCCAGCAGCCAAGTCGGGACAGGGGCCGGGGAGCTGTTTTTT. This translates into CASSQVGTGAGELFF.

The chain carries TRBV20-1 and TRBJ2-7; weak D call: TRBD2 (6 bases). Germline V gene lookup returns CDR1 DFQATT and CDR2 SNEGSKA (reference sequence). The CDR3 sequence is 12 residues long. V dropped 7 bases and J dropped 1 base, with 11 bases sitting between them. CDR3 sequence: CSVEGGSYEQYF. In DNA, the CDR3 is TGCAGTGTGGAGGGCGGGTCCTACGAGCAGTACTTC.

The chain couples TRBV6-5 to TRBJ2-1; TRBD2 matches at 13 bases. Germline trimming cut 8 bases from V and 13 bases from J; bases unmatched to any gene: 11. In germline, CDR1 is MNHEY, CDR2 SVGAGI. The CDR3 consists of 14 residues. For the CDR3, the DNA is TGTGCCAGCGCCGGGACTAGCGGGGTTCGGGAACAGTTCTTC. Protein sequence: CASAGTSGVREQFF.

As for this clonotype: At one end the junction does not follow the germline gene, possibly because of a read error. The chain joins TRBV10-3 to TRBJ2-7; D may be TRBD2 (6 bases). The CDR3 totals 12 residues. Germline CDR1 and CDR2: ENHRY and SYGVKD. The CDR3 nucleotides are TGTGCCATCAGGCCGGGACTCGCTGGGTTGTTTTTC. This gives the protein CAIRPGLAGLFF.

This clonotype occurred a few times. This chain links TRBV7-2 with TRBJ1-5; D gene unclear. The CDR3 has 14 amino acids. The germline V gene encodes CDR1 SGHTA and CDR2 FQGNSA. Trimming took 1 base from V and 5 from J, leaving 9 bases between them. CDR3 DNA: TGTGCCAGCAGCTTAGGTGGTCAGGATCAGCCCCAGCATTTT. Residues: CASSLGGQDQPQHF.

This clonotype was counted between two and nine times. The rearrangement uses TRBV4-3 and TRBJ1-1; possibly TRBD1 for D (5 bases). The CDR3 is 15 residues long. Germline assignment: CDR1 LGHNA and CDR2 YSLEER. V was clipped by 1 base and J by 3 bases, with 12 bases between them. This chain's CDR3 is CASSQGSGRDTEAFF. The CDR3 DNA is TGCGCCAGCAGCCAAGGGTCTGGCAGGGACACTGAAGCTTTCTTT.

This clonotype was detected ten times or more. The CDR3 sequence: CASSPSTGVAGNEQFF. The CDR3, as DNA: TGTGCCAGCAGCCCCTCGACAGGGGTCGCCGGAAATGAGCAGTTCTTC. This chain uses TRBV3-1 with TRBJ2-1; the match to TRBD1 covers 8 bases. Germline values: CDR1 LGHDT, CDR2 YNNKEL (reference sequence). V gave up 4 bases and J gave up 7 bases; unmatched junction bases: 12. This CDR3 is built from 16 residues.

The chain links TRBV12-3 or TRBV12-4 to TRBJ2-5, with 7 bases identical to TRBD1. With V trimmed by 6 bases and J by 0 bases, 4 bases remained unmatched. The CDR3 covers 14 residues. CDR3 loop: CASRRDSHQETQYF. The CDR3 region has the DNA TGTGCCAGCAGGAGGGACAGCCACCAAGAGACCCAGTACTTC.

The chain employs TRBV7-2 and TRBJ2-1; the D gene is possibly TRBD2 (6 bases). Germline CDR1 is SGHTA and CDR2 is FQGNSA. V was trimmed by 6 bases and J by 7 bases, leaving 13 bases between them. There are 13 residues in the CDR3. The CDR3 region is CASRGRGLNEQFF. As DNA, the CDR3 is TGTGCCAGCAGAGGACGGGGGTTGAATGAGCAGTTCTTC.

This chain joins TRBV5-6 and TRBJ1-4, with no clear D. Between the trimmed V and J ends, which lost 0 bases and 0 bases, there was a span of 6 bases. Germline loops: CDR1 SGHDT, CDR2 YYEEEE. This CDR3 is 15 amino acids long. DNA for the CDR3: TGTGCCAGCAGCTTGGTGGCAGCAACTAATGAAAAACTGTTTTTT. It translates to CASSLVAATNEKLFF. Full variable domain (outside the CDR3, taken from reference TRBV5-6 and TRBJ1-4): DAGVTQSPTHLIKTRGQQVTLRCSPKSGHDTVSWYQQALGQGPQFIFQYYEEEERQRGNFPDRFSGHQFPNYSSELNVNALLLGDSALYLCASSLVAATNEKLFFGSGTQLSVL.

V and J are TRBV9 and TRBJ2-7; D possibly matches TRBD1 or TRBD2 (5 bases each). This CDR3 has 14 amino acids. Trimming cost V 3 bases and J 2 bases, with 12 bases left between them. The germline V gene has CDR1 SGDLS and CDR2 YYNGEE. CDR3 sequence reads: CASSEPGPAYEQYV. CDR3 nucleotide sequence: TGTGCCAGCAGCGAACCGGGACCAGCCTACGAGCAGTACGTC.

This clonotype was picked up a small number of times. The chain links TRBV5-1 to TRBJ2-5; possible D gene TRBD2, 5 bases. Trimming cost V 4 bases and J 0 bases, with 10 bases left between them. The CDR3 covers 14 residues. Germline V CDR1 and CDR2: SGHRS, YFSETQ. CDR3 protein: CASSPVGDQETQYF. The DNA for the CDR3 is TGCGCCAGCAGCCCCGTGGGAGACCAAGAGACCCAGTACTTC.

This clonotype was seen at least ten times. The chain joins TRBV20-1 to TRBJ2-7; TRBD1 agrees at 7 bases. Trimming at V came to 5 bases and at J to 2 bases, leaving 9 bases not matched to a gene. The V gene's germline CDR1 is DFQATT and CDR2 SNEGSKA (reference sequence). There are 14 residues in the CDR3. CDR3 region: CSALRRQGTYEQYF. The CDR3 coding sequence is TGCAGTGCTTTAAGAAGACAGGGCACCTACGAGCAGTACTTC.